The 23 T cell receptor beta chains presented below share a single source sample, sequenced in a study of T cells after yellow fever vaccination. TCRdb called the 5' RACE reads again in MiXCR, with one record for every CDR3 protein. The table has 450,000 to 550,000 distinct CDR3 sequences, just over 20% seen once. The source material was PBMCs, sampled more than 20 days after the first yellow fever vaccination. These receptors originate from a man between 18 and 29 years old who received the YFV17D yellow fever vaccine.

This clonotype turned up a few times. The gene calls are TRBV5-1 and TRBJ2-7; possibly TRBD1 for D (6 bases). V was pared by 4 bases and J by 2 bases, with 13 bases between. CDR3 length equals 14 residues. In germline, CDR1 is SGHRS, CDR2 YFSETQ. CDR3 sequence: CASSGLDRPYEQYF. CDR3 nucleotides: TGCGCCAGCAGCGGACTCGACAGGCCCTACGAGCAGTACTTC. Variable domain in full (rest from reference TRBV5-1 and TRBJ2-7): KAGVTQTPRYLIKTRGQQVTLSCSPISGHRSVSWYQQTPGQGLQFLFEYFSETQRNKGNFPGRFSGRQFSNSRSEMNVSTLELGDSALYLCASSGLDRPYEQYFGPGTRLTVT.

There are a few counts of this clonotype. V gene TRBV5-4 combines with J gene TRBJ2-3; D is perhaps TRBD1 (6 bases). V shed 4 bases and J shed 2 bases, with 14 bases lying between them. Germline V gene lookup returns CDR1 SGHNT and CDR2 YYREEE (reference sequence). This CDR3 region has 15 residues. CDR3 coding DNA: TGTGCCAGCAGCCAACGACAGGAGACCACAGATACGCAGTATTTT. Protein: CASSQRQETTDTQYF.

J is TRBJ2-1 and V is TRBV14, with a possible D match to TRBD1 (6 bases). Germline loops: CDR1 SGHDN, CDR2 FVKESK. There are 17 residues in the CDR3. Deletions cut 4 bases from V and 3 bases from J, with 19 bases between. The CDR3 coding sequence is TGTGCCAGCAGCCCTTCGACGAAACAGGGTTTCTACAATGAGCAGTTCTTC. Its protein product is CASSPSTKQGFYNEQFF. The full variable domain, in which reference TRBV14 and TRBJ2-1 provide the parts outside the CDR3, is EAGVTQFPSHSVIEKGQTVTLRCDPISGHDNLYWYRRVMGKEIKFLLHFVKESKQDESGMPNNRFLAERTGGTYSTLKVQPAELEDSGVYFCASSPSTKQGFYNEQFFGPGTRLTVL.

The chain is built from TRBV19 and TRBJ2-4; the D gene is possibly TRBD1 (6 bases). The V gene lost 6 bases and the J gene lost 8 bases, with 17 bases spanning the gap. The CDR3 length is 14 residues. Germline CDR1 is LNHDA and CDR2 is SQIVND (reference sequence). The CDR3 loop is CASRSTDSDYIQYF. The CDR3 DNA reads as TGTGCCAGTAGATCGACGGACAGCGACTACATTCAGTACTTC.

This clonotype was picked up a small number of times. The chain couples TRBV5-1 to TRBJ2-7; maybe TRBD1 (5 bases). Germline lookup yields CDR1 SGHRS and CDR2 YFSETQ. The CDR3 has 15 residues. V lost 3 bases, J lost 2 bases, and 15 bases lay in between. The CDR3 protein is CASSSETAGPYEQYF. The CDR3 bases are TGCGCCAGCAGCTCAGAGACAGCCGGCCCCTACGAGCAGTACTTC.

This clonotype was counted between two and nine times. The J gene is TRBJ2-2, the V gene TRBV20-1; TRBD1 is a possible D gene (6 bases). The germline V gene encodes CDR1 DFQATT and CDR2 SNEGSKA (reference sequence). The CDR3 extends over 14 amino acids. Trimming shortened V by 0 bases and J by 5 bases, and 10 bases separated the two germline ends. The CDR3 region has the DNA TGCAGTGCTAGAGATTCCAGGGGAACCGGGGAGCTGTTTTTT. Protein sequence: CSARDSRGTGELFF.

In this sample, this clonotype turned up a few times. J is TRBJ2-5 and V is TRBV6-2 or TRBV6-3; D possibly corresponds to TRBD1 (5 bases). V lost 6 bases, J lost 5 bases, and 16 bases lay in between. Germline V lookup: CDR1 MNHEY, CDR2 SVGEGT. The CDR3 sequence is 14 residues long. The CDR3 spells CASRPDTPGETQYF. DNA of the CDR3: TGTGCCAGCAGGCCGGACACACCGGGCGAGACCCAGTACTTC.

This clonotype was counted a few times. The V call is TRBV7-9, the J call TRBJ2-5; D possibly matches TRBD1 or TRBD2 (5 bases each). Trimming cost V 7 bases and J 4 bases, with 19 bases left between them. The CDR3 contains 15 residues. The germline gives CDR1 SEHNR, CDR2 FQNEAQ (reference sequence). The CDR3: CASTSGRGAGETQYF. In nucleotides, the CDR3 is TGTGCCAGCACTTCAGGGAGAGGGGCAGGAGAGACCCAGTACTTC.

This clonotype was seen more than once but under ten times. CDR3 residues: CASSPLLAGGETQYF. The CDR3 DNA reads as TGCGCCAGCAGCCCACTTCTAGCTGGAGGGGAGACCCAGTACTTC. This chain connects TRBV5-1 to TRBJ2-5, with D tentatively TRBD2 (6 bases). Trimming removed 4 bases at V and 5 bases at J, with 18 bases between. Germline V gives CDR1 SGHRS, CDR2 YFSETQ. This CDR3 is built from 15 residues.

This clonotype has just a few counts. This sequence joins TRBV3-1 and TRBJ2-1; TRBD2 aligns across 14 bases. After removal of 6 bases from V and 8 bases from J, the junction contained 9 bases not matched to a gene. Germline lookup yields CDR1 LGHDT and CDR2 YNNKEL (reference sequence). The CDR3 spans 16 residues. CDR3 in amino acids: CASRPATSGGAYEQFF. CDR3 coding DNA: TGTGCCAGCAGGCCCGCGACTAGCGGGGGGGCTTATGAGCAGTTCTTC.

The rearrangement links TRBV19 to TRBJ2-1; perhaps D is TRBD1 or TRBD2 (5 bases each). Germline V CDR1 and CDR2: LNHDA, SQIVND (reference sequence). This CDR3 has 14 amino acids. Trimming stripped 5 bases from V and 7 bases from J, with 15 bases between. CDR3 sequence: CASSDWGSGNEQFF. The CDR3 DNA reads as TGTGCCAGTAGTGACTGGGGGTCCGGGAATGAGCAGTTCTTC.

This clonotype was detected only a few times. The chain couples TRBV6-5 to TRBJ2-7, with TRBD1 identical over 9 bases. The CDR3 loop spans 14 amino acids. The germline CDR1 and CDR2 sequences are MNHEY and SVGAGI. The ends lost 4 bases at V and 5 bases at J; junction bases unmatched: 6. The CDR3 sequence is CASSWGQGSDEQYV. CDR3 in DNA: TGTGCCAGCAGTTGGGGACAGGGTTCCGACGAGCAGTACGTC.

This clonotype showed up just a few times. The V and J genes are TRBV6-5 and TRBJ2-5; no definite D call. Trimming pared 0 bases from V and 1 base from J, leaving 6 bases between. Germline CDR1 MNHEY, CDR2 SVGAGI. CDR3 length: 14 residues. The CDR3 DNA follows: TGTGCCAGCAGTTACTCTTGGATCCAAGAGACCCAGTACTTC. This sequence encodes CASSYSWIQETQYF.

The gene calls are TRBV9 and TRBJ2-3; no clear D. The germline CDR1 and CDR2 sequences are SGDLS and YYNGEE. The CDR3 sequence is 13 residues long. The germline V and J ends were trimmed by 5 bases and 6 bases, with 13 bases remaining between them. CDR3 bases: TGTGCCAGCAGGGGCCAGAGGTGGGATACGCAGTATTTT. Translation gives CASRGQRWDTQYF.

This clonotype has a handful of counts. V is TRBV10-3 and J is TRBJ1-1; D is perhaps TRBD1 (6 bases). CDR3 length equals 17 residues. The V and J ends lost 0 bases and 1 base respectively, with 15 bases between them. CDR1 and CDR2 from the germline V gene are ENHRY and SYGVKD. As DNA, the CDR3 is TGTGCCATCAGTGAGTCAGGCAGGGGCTCCCAGAACACTGAAGCTTTCTTT. The encoded protein is CAISESGRGSQNTEAFF.

This clonotype was seen a handful of times. The chain links TRBV9 to TRBJ2-2; the D gene is possibly TRBD2 (7 bases). Germline V lookup: CDR1 SGDLS, CDR2 YYNGEE. V shed 4 bases and J shed 6 bases, with 13 bases lying between them. The length of the CDR3 is 14 residues. CDR3 loop: CASSQTGRAGELFF. Written as DNA, the CDR3 is TGTGCCAGCAGCCAAACAGGGAGGGCCGGGGAGCTGTTTTTT.

Only a few counts were recorded for this clonotype. The genes are TRBV7-9 and TRBJ1-1; 9 bases line up with TRBD1. The length of the CDR3 is 14 residues. Looked up from germline, CDR1 is SEHNR and CDR2 is FQNEAQ (reference sequence). V gave up 4 bases and J gave up 4 bases; unmatched junction bases: 4. Written as DNA, the CDR3 is TGTGCCAGCAGCTGGGGGGACAGGGTCACTGAAGCTTTCTTT. It translates to CASSWGDRVTEAFF.

This clonotype was found a few times. CDR3 loop: CASGRQLPNSNYGYTF. The CDR3 DNA reads as TGTGCCAGCGGGAGACAGTTGCCGAATTCTAACTATGGCTACACCTTC. The J gene is TRBJ1-2, the V gene TRBV6-1, with D tentatively TRBD1 (5 bases). V shed 8 bases and J shed 0 bases, with 19 bases lying between them. CDR1 MNHNS and CDR2 SASEGT come from the germline V gene. The CDR3 contains 16 residues.

J is TRBJ2-2 and V is TRBV5-6, with no clear D. The CDR3 covers 17 residues. Germline CDR1 reads SGHDT; CDR2 reads YYEEEE. Trimming pared 3 bases from V and 3 bases from J, leaving 18 bases between. DNA for the CDR3: TGTGCCAGCAGCTCCAACAGAAAACAAAGGGACACCGGGGAGCTGTTTTTT. This encodes CASSSNRKQRDTGELFF.

This clonotype was seen a few times. The J gene is TRBJ1-4, the V gene TRBV10-3; no definite D call. V lost 6 bases and J 8 bases, leaving 10 bases between the germline ends. Germline V gene data show CDR1 as ENHRY and CDR2 as SYGVKD. This CDR3 region has 12 residues. The CDR3 region has the DNA TGTGCCATCAGCGGGGATCAGGAAAAACTGTTTTTT. Encoded protein: CAISGDQEKLFF.

This clonotype was observed a handful of times. The chain's CDR3 is CASSYFRENIQYF. The DNA of the CDR3 is TGTGCCAGCAGTTATTTCAGGGAAAACATTCAGTACTTC. The V call is TRBV6-2 or TRBV6-3, the J call TRBJ2-4, with D perhaps matching TRBD1 (5 bases). The CDR3 has 13 amino acids. Between the trimmed V and J ends, which lost 3 bases and 5 bases, there was a span of 8 bases. The germline CDR1 and CDR2 sequences are MNHEY and SVGEGT.

This clonotype was observed a few times. The V gene is TRBV20-1, the J gene TRBJ2-7; either TRBD1 or TRBD2 may supply D (5 bases each). Germline V gene data show CDR1 as DFQATT and CDR2 as SNEGSKA (reference sequence). This CDR3 is 13 amino acids long. The V end lost 3 bases, the J end lost 2 bases, and 11 bases lay between the germline ends. Written as DNA, the CDR3 is TGCAGTGCTAGTAGAGGGGATGCCTACGAGCAGTACGTC. This encodes CSASRGDAYEQYV.

This clonotype has just a few counts. The rearrangement links TRBV25-1 to TRBJ1-2; no definite D call. Germline-derived CDR1 and CDR2 are MGHDK and SYGVNS. The CDR3 loop spans 14 amino acids. Trimming stripped 2 bases from V and 2 bases from J, with 9 bases between. The DNA for the CDR3 is TGTGCCAGCAGTGAACGACTCGAAAACTATGGCTACACCTTC. It is translated as CASSERLENYGYTF.